This TCR beta chain was observed in a study of T cell responses to AZD1222 COVID-19 vaccine. The study's findings and limits: The study found Spike-specific TCR breadth and depth rose after two AZD1222 doses. Most donors were white British, females outnumbered males, and clonal diversity was possibly underestimated. Seropositive AZD1222 recipients at baseline numbered only 5 to 7.

The ends were cut back, 1 base at V and 13 bases at J, with 9 bases in the middle. The CDR3 consists of 11 residues. Germline V CDR1 and CDR2: SGHRS, YFSETQ. Profiled with immunoSEQ multiplex PCR; TCRdb holds only in-frame clones, not every one. The sample consists of 90,000 to 100,000 clones, 65% to 85% of them appearing once. Details on this clone: Its antigen is not identified.

The source of this sequence is an adult who received the AZD1222 COVID-19 vaccine. The sample in question was peripheral blood, obtained 28 days after the second AZD1222 dose. The rearrangement uses TRBV5-1 and TRBJ2-1, with D possibly being TRBD1 (5 bases). CDR3: CASSLSTAQFF. The CDR3 DNA sequence: TGCGCCAGCAGCTTGTCGACAGCCCAGTTCTTC.